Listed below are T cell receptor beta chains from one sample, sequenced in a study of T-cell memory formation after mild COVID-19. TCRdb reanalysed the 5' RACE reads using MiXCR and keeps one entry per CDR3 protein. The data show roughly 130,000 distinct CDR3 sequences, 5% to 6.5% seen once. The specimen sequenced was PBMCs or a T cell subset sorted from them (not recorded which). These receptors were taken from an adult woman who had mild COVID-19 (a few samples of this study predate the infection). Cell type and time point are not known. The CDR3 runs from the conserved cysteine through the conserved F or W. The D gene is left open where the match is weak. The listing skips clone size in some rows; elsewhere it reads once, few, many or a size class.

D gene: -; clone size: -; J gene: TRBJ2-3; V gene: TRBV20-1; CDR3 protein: CSATGTQEADTQYF; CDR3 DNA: TGCAGTGCTACCGGGACCCAAGAGGCAGATACGCAGTATTTT
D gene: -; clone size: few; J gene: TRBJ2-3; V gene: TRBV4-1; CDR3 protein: CASSQPSNAGTDTQYF; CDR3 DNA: TGCGCCAGCAGCCAACCGAGTAACGCCGGCACAGATACGCAGTATTTT
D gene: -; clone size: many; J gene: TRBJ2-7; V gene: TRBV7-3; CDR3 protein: CASSLSPTEPYEQYF; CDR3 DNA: TGTGCCAGCAGCTTAAGTCCAACAGAACCCTACGAGCAGTACTTC
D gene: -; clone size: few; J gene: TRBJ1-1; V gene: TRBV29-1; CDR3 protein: CSVQQGRGTEAFF; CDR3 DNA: TGCAGCGTTCAACAGGGTAGGGGCACTGAAGCTTTCTTT
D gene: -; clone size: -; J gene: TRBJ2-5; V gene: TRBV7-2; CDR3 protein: CASSLVRVGGETQYF; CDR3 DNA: TGTGCCAGCAGCTTGGTTCGCGTGGGTGGAGAGACCCAGTACTTC
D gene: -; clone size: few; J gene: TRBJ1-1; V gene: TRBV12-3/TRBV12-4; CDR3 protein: CASSRRAAGSNTEAFF; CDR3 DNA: TGTGCCAGCAGCCGCCGGGCGGCAGGGTCGAACACTGAAGCTTTCTTT
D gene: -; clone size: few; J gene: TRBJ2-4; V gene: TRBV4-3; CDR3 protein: CASSQEGTAVAKNIQYF; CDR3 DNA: TGCGCCAGCAGCCAAGAAGGTACAGCGGTAGCCAAAAACATTCAGTACTTC
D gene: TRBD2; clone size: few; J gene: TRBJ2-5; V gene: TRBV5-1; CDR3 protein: CASNGRASGPGETQYF; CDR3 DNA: TGCGCCAGCAACGGGAGAGCTAGCGGGCCGGGAGAGACCCAGTACTTC
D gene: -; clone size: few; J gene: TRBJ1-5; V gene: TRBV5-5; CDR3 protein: CASSFNPGVNQPQHF; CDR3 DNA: TGTGCCAGCAGCTTCAACCCAGGGGTCAATCAGCCCCAGCATTTT
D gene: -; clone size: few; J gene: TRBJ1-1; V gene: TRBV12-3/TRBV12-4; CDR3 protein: CASSLVGGGTEAFF; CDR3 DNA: TGTGCCAGCAGTTTGGTTGGGGGAGGCACTGAAGCTTTCTTT
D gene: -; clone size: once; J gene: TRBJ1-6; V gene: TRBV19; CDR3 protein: CASQRQFNSPLHF; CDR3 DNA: TGTGCCAGCCAAAGACAGTTCAATTCACCCCTCCACTTT
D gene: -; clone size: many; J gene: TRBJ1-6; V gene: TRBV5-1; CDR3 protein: CASSRETGSSSPLHF; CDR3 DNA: TGCGCCAGCAGCAGGGAGACAGGTTCTAGTTCACCCCTCCACTTT
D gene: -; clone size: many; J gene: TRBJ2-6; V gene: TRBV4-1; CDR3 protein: CASSPPPRGSGANVLTF; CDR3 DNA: TGCGCCAGCAGCCCCCCTCCTCGAGGGTCCGGGGCCAACGTCCTGACTTTC
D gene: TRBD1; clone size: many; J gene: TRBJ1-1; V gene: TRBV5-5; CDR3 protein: CASSYGTGQGRFGTEAFF; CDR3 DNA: TGTGCCAGCAGCTATGGAACCGGACAGGGTAGGTTTGGGACTGAAGCTTTCTTT
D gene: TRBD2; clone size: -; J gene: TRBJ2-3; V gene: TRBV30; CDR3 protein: CAFGRTSVSTDTQYF; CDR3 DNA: TGTGCCTTTGGCCGGACTAGCGTAAGCACAGATACGCAGTATTTT
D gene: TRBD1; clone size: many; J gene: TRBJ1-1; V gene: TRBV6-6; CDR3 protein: CASSGQGTEAFF; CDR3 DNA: TGTGCCAGCAGTGGACAGGGAACTGAAGCTTTCTTT
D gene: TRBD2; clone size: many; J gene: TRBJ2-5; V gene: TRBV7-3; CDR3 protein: CASSLGSGGAETQYF; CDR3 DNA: TGTGCCAGCAGCTTAGGAAGCGGGGGGGCCGAGACCCAGTACTTC
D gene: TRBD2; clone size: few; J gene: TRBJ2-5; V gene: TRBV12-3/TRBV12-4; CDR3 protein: CASSLNRAGVKTQYF; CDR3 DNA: TGTGCCAGCAGTTTAAATCGGGCGGGAGTAAAGACCCAGTACTTC
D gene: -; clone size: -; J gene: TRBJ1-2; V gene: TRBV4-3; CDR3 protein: CASSQVDTNGYTF; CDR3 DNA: TGCGCCAGCAGCCAAGTAGACACCAATGGCTACACCTTC
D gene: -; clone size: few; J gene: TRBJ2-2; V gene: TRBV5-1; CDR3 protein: CASSSFLGAGELFF; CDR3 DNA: TGCGCCAGCAGCTCATTTCTGGGGGCCGGGGAGCTGTTTTTT
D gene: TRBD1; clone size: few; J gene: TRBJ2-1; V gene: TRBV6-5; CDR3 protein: CASRLQGSNEQFF; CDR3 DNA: TGTGCCAGCAGGTTACAGGGGTCCAATGAGCAGTTCTTC
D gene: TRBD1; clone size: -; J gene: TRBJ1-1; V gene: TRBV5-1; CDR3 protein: CASSWIQRGTGNTEAFF; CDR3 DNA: TGCGCCAGCAGCTGGATCCAGAGAGGGACAGGGAACACTGAAGCTTTCTTT
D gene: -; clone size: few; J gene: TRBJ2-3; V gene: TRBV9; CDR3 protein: CASSVAWRSDTQYF; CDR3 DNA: TGTGCCAGCAGCGTAGCTTGGAGGTCAGATACGCAGTATTTT
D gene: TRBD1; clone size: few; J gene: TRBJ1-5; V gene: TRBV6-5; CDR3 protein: CASSYSIPTGGNQPQHF; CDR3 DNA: TGTGCCAGCAGTTACTCGATTCCCACAGGGGGCAATCAGCCCCAGCATTTT
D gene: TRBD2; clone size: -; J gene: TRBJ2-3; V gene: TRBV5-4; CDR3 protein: CASSLMSSGGNTDTQYF; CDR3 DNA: TGTGCCAGCAGCTTGATGTCTAGCGGGGGGAACACAGATACGCAGTATTTT
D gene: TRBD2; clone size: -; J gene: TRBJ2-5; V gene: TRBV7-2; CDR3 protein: CASSLGGAGGETQYF; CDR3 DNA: TGTGCCAGCAGCTTAGGTGGAGCGGGAGGAGAGACCCAGTACTTC
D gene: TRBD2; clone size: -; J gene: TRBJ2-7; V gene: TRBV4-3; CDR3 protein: CASSLLAGGPYEQYF; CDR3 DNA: TGCGCCAGCAGCCTCTTAGCGGGAGGGCCCTACGAGCAGTACTTC
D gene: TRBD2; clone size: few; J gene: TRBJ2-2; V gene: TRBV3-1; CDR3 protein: CASSHSLAGTNTGELFF; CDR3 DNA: TGTGCCAGCAGCCACTCCCTAGCGGGAACGAACACCGGGGAGCTGTTTTTT
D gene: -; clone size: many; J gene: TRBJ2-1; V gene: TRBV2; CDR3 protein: CASRMNAEQFF; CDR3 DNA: TGTGCCAGCAGGATGAACGCTGAGCAGTTCTTC
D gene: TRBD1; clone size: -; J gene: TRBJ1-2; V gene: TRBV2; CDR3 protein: CASRREGAGDGYTF; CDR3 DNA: TGTGCCAGCCGCCGGGAGGGGGCCGGGGATGGCTACACCTTC
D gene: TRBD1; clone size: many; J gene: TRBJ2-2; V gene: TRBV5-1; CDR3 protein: CASSLGGTDNTGELFF; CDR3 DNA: TGCGCCAGCAGCTTGGGAGGGACAGACAACACCGGGGAGCTGTTTTTT
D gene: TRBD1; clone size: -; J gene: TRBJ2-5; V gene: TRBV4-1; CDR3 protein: CASSQGRGTTQETQYF; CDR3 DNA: TGCGCCAGCAGCCAGGGCAGGGGGACCACCCAAGAGACCCAGTACTTC
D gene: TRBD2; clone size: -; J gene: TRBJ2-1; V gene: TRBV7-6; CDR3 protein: CASSLAMGLGNEQFF; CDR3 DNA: TGTGCCAGCAGCTTAGCAATGGGACTAGGGAATGAGCAGTTCTTC
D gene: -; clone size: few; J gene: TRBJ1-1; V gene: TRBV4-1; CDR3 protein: CASSQDLLTVAFF; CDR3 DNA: TGCGCCAGCAGCCAAGACCTTCTTACGGTAGCTTTCTTT
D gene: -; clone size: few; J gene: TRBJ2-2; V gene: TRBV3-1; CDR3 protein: CASANYLNTGELFF; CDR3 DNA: TGTGCCAGCGCTAATTACTTGAACACCGGGGAGCTGTTTTTT
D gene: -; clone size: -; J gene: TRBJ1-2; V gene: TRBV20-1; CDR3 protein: CSASTGSPQYGYTF; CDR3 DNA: TGCAGTGCTAGTACAGGGTCGCCCCAATATGGCTACACCTTC
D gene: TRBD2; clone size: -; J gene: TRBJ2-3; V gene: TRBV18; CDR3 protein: CASSPQSGGPGDTQYF; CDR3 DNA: TGTGCCAGCTCACCACAATCGGGGGGGCCGGGAGATACGCAGTATTTT
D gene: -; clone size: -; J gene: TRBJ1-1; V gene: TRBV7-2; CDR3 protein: CASRADLMNTEAFF; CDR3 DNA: TGTGCCAGCAGGGCGGACCTCATGAACACTGAAGCTTTCTTT
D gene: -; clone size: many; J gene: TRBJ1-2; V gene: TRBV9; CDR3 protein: CASSPRTNDYGYTF; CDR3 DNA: TGTGCCAGCAGCCCCCGAACAAACGACTATGGCTACACCTTC
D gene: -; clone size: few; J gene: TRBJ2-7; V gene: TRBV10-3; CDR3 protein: CAISALNREGQYF; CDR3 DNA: TGTGCCATCAGTGCTCTGAACAGGGAAGGGCAGTACTTC
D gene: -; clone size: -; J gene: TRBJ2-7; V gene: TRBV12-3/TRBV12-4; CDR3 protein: CASSLEEYEQYF; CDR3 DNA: TGTGCCAGCAGTTTAGAGGAATACGAGCAGTACTTC
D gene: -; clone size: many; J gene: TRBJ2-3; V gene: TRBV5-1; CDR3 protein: CASSLASFGATDTQYF; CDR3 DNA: TGCGCCAGCAGCTTGGCAAGTTTCGGGGCCACAGATACGCAGTATTTT
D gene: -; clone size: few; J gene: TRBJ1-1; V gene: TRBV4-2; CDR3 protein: CASSPARGRGGMSEAFF; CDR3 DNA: TGTGCCAGCAGCCCAGCGAGGGGACGGGGAGGGATGTCTGAAGCTTTCTTT
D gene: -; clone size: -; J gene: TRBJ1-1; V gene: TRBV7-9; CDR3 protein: CASSGRGAANTEAFF; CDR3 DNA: TGTGCCAGCAGCGGACGCGGGGCAGCGAACACTGAAGCTTTCTTT
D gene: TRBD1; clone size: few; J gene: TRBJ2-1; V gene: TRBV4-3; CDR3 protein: CASSQEPGQTMNNEQFF; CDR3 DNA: TGCGCCAGCAGCCAGGAACCGGGACAGACCATGAACAATGAGCAGTTCTTC
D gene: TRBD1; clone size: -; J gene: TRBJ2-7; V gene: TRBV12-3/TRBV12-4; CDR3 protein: CASSSTGSSYEQYF; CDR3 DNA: TGTGCCAGCAGTTCGACAGGGAGCTCCTACGAGCAGTACTTC
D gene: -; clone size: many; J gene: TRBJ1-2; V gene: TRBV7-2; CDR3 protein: CASSLVSGTNSGYTF; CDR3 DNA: TGTGCCAGCAGCTTAGTCTCTGGGACAAATTCGGGCTACACCTTC
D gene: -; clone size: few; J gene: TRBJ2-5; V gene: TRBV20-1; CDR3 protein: CSARSTAGRETQYF; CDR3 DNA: TGCAGTGCTAGAAGTACGGCCGGACGAGAGACCCAGTACTTC
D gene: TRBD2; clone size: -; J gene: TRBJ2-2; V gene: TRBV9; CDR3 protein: CASSVGPSGGAYTGELFF; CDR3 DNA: TGTGCCAGCAGCGTAGGCCCTAGCGGGGGGGCCTACACCGGGGAGCTGTTTTTT
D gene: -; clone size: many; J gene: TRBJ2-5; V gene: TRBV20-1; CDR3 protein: CSARDFDRLVGGQETQYF; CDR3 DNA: TGCAGTGCTAGAGATTTCGACCGACTAGTAGGCGGACAAGAGACCCAGTACTTC
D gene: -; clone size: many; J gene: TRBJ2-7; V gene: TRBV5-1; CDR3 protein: CASSLVSDSYEQYF; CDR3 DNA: TGCGCCAGCAGCTTGGTATCAGATTCTTACGAGCAGTACTTC
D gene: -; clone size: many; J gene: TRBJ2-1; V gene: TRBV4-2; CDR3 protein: CASSQEALVGGILAEQFF; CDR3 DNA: TGTGCCAGCAGCCAAGAGGCCCTTGTCGGCGGGATCCTGGCTGAGCAGTTCTTC
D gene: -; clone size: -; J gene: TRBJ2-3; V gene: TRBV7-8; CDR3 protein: CASSLARSNTQGTQYF; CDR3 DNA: TGTGCCAGCAGCTTAGCGCGGTCAAACACACAGGGTACGCAGTATTTT
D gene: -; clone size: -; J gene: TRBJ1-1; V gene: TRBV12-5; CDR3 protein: CASGLSQFEAFF; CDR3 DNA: TGTGCTAGTGGTTTGTCGCAGTTTGAAGCTTTCTTT
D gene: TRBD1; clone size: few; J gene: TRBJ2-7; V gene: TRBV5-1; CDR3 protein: CASSRDRDEQYF; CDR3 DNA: TGCGCCAGCAGCCGGGACAGGGACGAGCAGTACTTC
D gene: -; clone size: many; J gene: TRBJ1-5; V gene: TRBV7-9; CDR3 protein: CASSPGAREGNQPQHF; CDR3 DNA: TGTGCCAGCAGCCCTGGGGCCAGGGAGGGCAATCAGCCCCAGCATTTT
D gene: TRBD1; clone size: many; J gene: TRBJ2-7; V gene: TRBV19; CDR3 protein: CASSIAQALPGQSYEQYF; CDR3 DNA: TGTGCCAGTAGTATAGCCCAAGCTTTGCCGGGACAGTCCTACGAGCAGTACTTC